The present T cell receptor beta chain was sequenced within a study of blood T cell repertoires in COVID-19. Per germline, CDR1 SGHDT and CDR2 YYEEEE. Trimming stripped 2 bases from V and 7 bases from J, with 12 bases between. The CDR3 loop spans 14 amino acids. The repertoire was sequenced with immunoSEQ multiplex PCR; TCRdb's copy has only in-frame clones and lacks some. The profile shows approximately 110,000 clones, 85% to 90% of them singletons. The gene calls are TRBV5-6 and TRBJ1-4; possibly TRBD1 for D (5 bases). What was sequenced was peripheral blood. This clonotype was sampled from a woman aged 45-59 years with active or convalescent COVID-19. CDR3 sequence reads: CASSFFGTGEKLFF. CDR3 DNA: TGTGCCAGCAGCTTCTTTGGGACTGGTGAAAAACTGTTTTTT.